The rows below give T cell receptor beta chains drawn from one sample of a study of blood T cell repertoires in COVID-19. The assay was immunoSEQ multiplex PCR, and TCRdb's table has in-frame clones only and misses some. Of around 67,000 clones in the sample, under 95% were seen once. The sequenced material came from peripheral blood. The receptors originated from a human donor in a cohort sampled during active COVID-19. Both conserved end residues are part of each CDR3. A D gene is named only where the DNA matches it firmly. Part of the rows lack a size; the others show once, few, many or a class for expanded clones.

cdr3_length j_call clone_size d_call v_call cdr3_aa cdr3_nt
14 TRBJ2-5 - TRBD2 TRBV10-1 CARRGLAGEGTQYF TGCGCCAGACGGGGACTAGCGGGGGAGGGGACCCAGTACTTC
14 TRBJ2-5 - - TRBV4-1 CASSQGAAQETQYF TGCGCCAGCAGCCAAGGAGCAGCGCAAGAGACCCAGTACTTC
15 TRBJ1-3 once - TRBV5-4 CASSLDKIPGNTIYF TGTGCCAGCAGCCTCGACAAGATCCCTGGAAACACCATATATTTT
13 TRBJ2-5 - - TRBV29-1 CSVGGILGETQYF TGCAGCGTTGGAGGGATCTTGGGGGAGACCCAGTACTTC
13 TRBJ2-3 - - TRBV9 CASSALSTDTQYF TGTGCCAGCAGCGCCCTAAGCACAGATACGCAGTATTTT
17 TRBJ1-6 - TRBD1 TRBV7-2 CASSYRAGGAGNSPLHF TGTGCCAGCAGCTACAGGGCAGGGGGCGCGGGTAATTCACCCCTCCACTTT
15 TRBJ2-7 once TRBD1 TRBV5-4 CASSLPGTGFYEQYF TGTGCCAGCAGCTTGCCCGGGACAGGGTTCTACGAGCAGTACTTC
14 TRBJ1-3 few - TRBV9 CASTPGRAGNTIYF TGTGCCAGCACCCCCGGGAGGGCTGGAAACACCATATATTTT
16 TRBJ2-5 - TRBD1 TRBV7-2 CASSLALQGAGETQYF TGTGCCAGCAGCTTAGCCTTACAGGGGGCTGGGGAGACCCAGTACTTC
18 TRBJ2-6 - TRBD1 TRBV19 CASSRQGPTDSGANVLTF TGTGCCAGTAGTAGACAGGGACCTACCGACTCTGGGGCCAACGTCCTGACTTTC
14 TRBJ1-2 - TRBD1 TRBV11-3 CASSRLGQDYGYTF TGTGCCAGCAGCCGATTGGGACAGGACTATGGCTACACCTTC
15 TRBJ2-7 - TRBD2 TRBV27 CASRGAGGPFYEQYF TGTGCCAGCCGCGGGGCGGGGGGGCCCTTCTACGAGCAGTACTTC
16 TRBJ1-1 - - TRBV21-1 CASSKDGAGINTEAFF TGTGCCAGCAGCAAAGATGGAGCAGGGATTAACACTGAAGCTTTCTTT
14 TRBJ2-7 - TRBD2 TRBV7-2 CASARLAGAWEQYF TGTGCCAGCGCACGACTAGCGGGGGCGTGGGAGCAGTACTTC
15 TRBJ1-1 - TRBD1 TRBV7-2 CASSPITGGGTEAFF TGTGCCAGCAGCCCCATAACAGGGGGCGGGACTGAAGCTTTCTTT
15 TRBJ2-7 - - TRBV4-1 CASSQETGLSYEQYF TGCGCCAGCAGCCAAGAGACAGGCCTTTCCTACGAGCAGTACTTC
15 TRBJ1-3 - - TRBV6-5 CASRYHRASGNTIYF TGTGCCAGCAGATACCACAGGGCCTCTGGAAACACCATATATTTT
13 TRBJ2-7 - TRBD2 TRBV30 CAWRARGGYEQYF TGTGCCTGGAGGGCACGCGGGGGTTACGAGCAGTACTTC
17 TRBJ1-2 - - TRBV13 CASTPNSRRTTYYGYTF TGTGCCAGCACCCCCAATAGCAGGAGGACCACCTACTATGGCTACACCTTC
17 TRBJ1-3 - - TRBV9 CASSGLGEGGTGNTIYF TGTGCCAGCAGCGGGCTAGGAGAAGGGGGTACTGGAAACACCATATATTTT
16 TRBJ2-7 - - TRBV11-2 CASSLSRSGQHYEQYF TGTGCCAGCAGCTTATCCCGCAGCGGACAGCACTACGAGCAGTACTTC
16 TRBJ1-3 - - TRBV2 CASSGGTVVFGNTIYF TGTGCCAGCAGCGGAGGCACAGTCGTTTTTGGAAACACCATATATTTT
13 TRBJ1-6 few TRBD1 TRBV18 CASSGTGPSPLHF TGTGCCAGCTCCGGGACAGGGCCTTCACCCCTCCACTTT
14 TRBJ2-7 - - TRBV5-6 CASSSPLASYEQYF TGTGCCAGCAGCTCCCCCCTAGCCTCCTACGAGCAGTACTTC
13 TRBJ1-3 - TRBD1 TRBV12-3/TRBV12-4 CASKRDSLATIYF TGTGCCAGCAAAAGGGACAGTCTGGCCACCATATATTTT
13 TRBJ1-1 - - TRBV29-1 CSVFGQLNTEAFF TGCAGCGTTTTTGGACAGCTGAACACTGAAGCTTTCTTT
14 TRBJ2-5 - - TRBV6-5 CASSLTGTKETQYF TGTGCCAGCAGTCTGACCGGGACAAAAGAGACCCAGTACTTC
14 TRBJ1-5 - - TRBV11-3 CASSLTGSNQPQHF TGTGCCAGCAGCCTAACGGGGAGCAATCAGCCCCAGCATTTT
13 TRBJ2-7 - - TRBV4-1 CASSQERRYEQYF TGCGCCAGCAGCCAAGAGAGGCGCTACGAGCAGTACTTC
17 TRBJ1-1 - TRBD1 TRBV18 CASSPFAPQGANTEAFF TGTGCCAGCTCACCTTTTGCTCCCCAGGGGGCGAACACTGAAGCTTTCTTT
16 TRBJ1-4 - - TRBV6-1 CASSDGWGGTNEKLFF TGTGCCAGCAGTGATGGATGGGGGGGGACTAATGAAAAACTGTTTTTT
16 TRBJ1-5 - TRBD1 TRBV7-2 CASSLVAGQGNQPQHF TGTGCCAGCAGCTTAGTGGCCGGACAGGGGAATCAGCCCCAGCATTTT
15 TRBJ2-7 once TRBD1 TRBV3-1/TRBV3-2 CASSHPGQGAGEQYF TGTGCCAGCAGCCACCCGGGACAGGGGGCGGGAGAGCAGTACTTC
14 TRBJ1-1 - TRBD1 TRBV30 CAWRAGTVNTEAFF TGTGCCTGGAGAGCTGGGACAGTGAACACTGAAGCTTTCTTT
13 TRBJ1-2 - - TRBV24-1 CATSDSGAYGYTF TGTGCCACCAGTGATTCAGGGGCCTATGGCTACACCTTC
13 TRBJ1-4 once TRBD1 TRBV19 CASTQTGYEKLFF TGTGCCAGTACTCAGACAGGGTATGAAAAACTGTTTTTT
17 TRBJ1-3 - TRBD1 TRBV5-3 CARSKEQGAPSGNTIYF TGTGCCAGAAGCAAAGAACAGGGGGCCCCCTCTGGAAACACCATATATTTT
17 TRBJ2-2 - TRBD2 TRBV5-1 CASSPEPGGGFTGELFF TGCGCCAGCAGCCCCGAACCGGGGGGGGGCTTCACCGGGGAGCTGTTTTTT
14 TRBJ2-7 - - TRBV2 CASSEQQSLREQYF TGTGCCAGCAGTGAACAACAGAGCCTACGGGAGCAGTACTTC
16 TRBJ1-1 - - TRBV11-2 CASSLVRWGGDTEAFF TGTGCCAGCAGCTTAGTCCGTTGGGGGGGTGACACTGAAGCTTTCTTT
16 TRBJ2-7 - TRBD1 TRBV9 CASSVTSGTGTYEQYF TGTGCCAGCAGCGTTACCTCCGGGACAGGGACCTACGAGCAGTACTTC
16 TRBJ1-1 once TRBD1 TRBV3-1/TRBV3-2 CASSPSRDRLNTEAFF TGTGCCAGCAGCCCGAGCCGGGACAGACTGAACACTGAAGCTTTCTTT
14 TRBJ1-5 - - TRBV6-2/TRBV6-3 CASSYGGGNQPQHF TGTGCCAGCAGTTACGGGGGCGGCAATCAGCCCCAGCATTTT
13 TRBJ2-7 - TRBD1 TRBV27 CASSFDRGHEQYF TGTGCCAGCAGTTTCGACAGGGGCCACGAGCAGTACTTC